This T cell receptor (beta chain) stems from a study of blood T cell repertoires in COVID-19. Study at large: There were acute and convalescent COVID-19 samples, and they came from the United States, Italy and Spain. In each case, the material was cDNA or gDNA derived from T cells, B-cell-depleted T cells, or PBMCs.

Study processing details: Reference gene primer amplification in the assay estimated nucleated cell counts. Libraries were prepared by immunoSEQ multiplex PCR; TCRdb keeps only in-frame clonotypes and omits some of them. V and J calls and clone size are as listed in that table; D and trimming were resolved from the DNA. The data show just over 200,000 clones, with around three quarters seen just once and 4.5% to 7% held by the top ten. Germline V gene lookup returns CDR1 SNHLY and CDR2 FYNNEI. CDR3 length: 13 residues. V dropped 2 bases and J dropped 10 bases, with 12 bases sitting between them. The sequenced sample consisted of peripheral blood. This clonotype was obtained from a woman aged 70-85 years with acute or convalescent COVID-19. The gene calls are TRBV2 and TRBJ2-1; D might be TRBD1 (5 bases). The DNA for the CDR3 is TGTGCCAGCAGTGAACTAGAAAGGGGAGAGCAGTTCTTC. It codes for CASSELERGEQFF.